Following are 2 T cell receptor beta chains from one sample sequenced in a study of technical replicates of blood from a handful of donors. Only in-frame clones appear in the TCRdb table, and some are missing; sequencing was by immunoSEQ multiplex PCR. This table has about 82,000 clones, approximately 94% appearing once. Material for sequencing was T cells isolated from PBMCs. These receptors all stem from a human donor in good health.

This rearrangement joins TRBV12-5 to TRBJ1-5; D gene unclear. V dropped 7 bases and J dropped 0 bases, with 13 bases sitting between them. The CDR3 loop spans 15 amino acids. CDR1 LGHNT and CDR2 FRNRAP come from the germline V gene. Here the CDR3 reads CASALPEHSNQPQHF. DNA of the CDR3: TGTGCTAGTGCCTTACCAGAACATAGCAATCAGCCCCAGCATTTT. The full variable domain, in which reference TRBV12-5 and TRBJ1-5 provide the parts outside the CDR3, is DARVTQTPRHKVTEMGQEVTMRCQPILGHNTVFWYRQTMMQGLELLAYFRNRAPLDDSGMPKDRFSAEMPDATLATLKIQPSEPRDSAVYFCASALPEHSNQPQHFGDGTRLSIL.

V usage is TRBV27 and J usage is TRBJ2-3; tentatively, D is TRBD1 (6 bases). This CDR3 has 15 residues. CDR1 MNHEY and CDR2 SMNVEV come from the germline V gene (reference sequence). Trimming removed 2 bases from V and 2 bases from J, with 11 bases in between. The CDR3 loop is CASSLGPGDTDTQYF. The CDR3 DNA sequence: TGTGCCAGCAGTTTAGGGCCAGGGGACACAGATACGCAGTATTTT.